The rows below give T cell receptor beta chains drawn from one sample of a study of CD8 T cells in ankylosing spondylitis. MiXCR, applied by TCRdb to the 5' RACE reads, yields one record per CDR3 protein. The data contain fewer than 350,000 distinct CDR3 sequences, approximately 10% of them singletons. Sequencing was performed on blood, either unsorted or a sorted T cell fraction (not recorded which). The receptors come from a female donor with ankylosing spondylitis or in good health (not recorded which). Each CDR3 is given with its conserved first and last residue. The D gene is left open where the match is weak. Expanded clones are given a class, and other clones once, few, many or no size at all.

CDR3 protein | CDR3 DNA | clone size | D gene | J gene | V gene
CASRDDRKSNQPQHF | TGTGCCAGCAGAGACGACAGGAAGAGCAATCAGCCCCAGCATTTT | many | . | TRBJ1-5 | TRBV2
CASRSWGNTEAFF | TGTGCCAGCAGGTCTTGGGGGAACACTGAAGCTTTCTTT | many | . | TRBJ1-1 | TRBV25-1
CASSQYLAGSEIEQFF | TGTGCCAGCAGCCAGTATCTAGCGGGATCTGAGATTGAGCAGTTCTTC | many | TRBD2 | TRBJ2-1 | TRBV4-2
CASSQDRHLYTEAFF | TGTGCCAGCAGCCAAGATAGACACCTCTACACTGAAGCTTTCTTT | . | . | TRBJ1-1 | TRBV14
CSARDRSVSLDEQYF | TGCAGTGCTAGAGATAGAAGTGTCAGCTTGGACGAGCAGTACTTC | few | . | TRBJ2-7 | TRBV20-1
CASSLTTSAEQYF | TGTGCCAGCAGCTTAACTACTAGCGCCGAGCAGTACTTC | few | TRBD2 | TRBJ2-7 | TRBV7-2
CASSLEGAGREKLFF | TGCGCCAGCAGCTTGGAAGGGGCAGGGAGAGAAAAACTGTTTTTT | many | . | TRBJ1-4 | TRBV5-1
CAIKGRGGDEDNEQFF | TGTGCCATCAAGGGGAGGGGAGGGGACGAGGACAATGAGCAGTTCTTC | few | TRBD2 | TRBJ2-1 | TRBV10-3
CSAAGWNNEQFF | TGCAGCGCCGCGGGTTGGAACAATGAGCAGTTCTTC | few | . | TRBJ2-1 | TRBV20-1
CASSTGAGGSWDTQYF | TGCGCCAGCAGCACGGGAGCGGGAGGATCGTGGGATACGCAGTATTTT | . | TRBD2 | TRBJ2-3 | TRBV5-1
CSVRQGRETQYF | TGCAGCGTTAGGCAGGGGCGGGAGACCCAGTACTTC | many | . | TRBJ2-5 | TRBV29-1
CASSLRRESTYNEQFF | TGCGCCAGCAGCTTAAGACGGGAGAGCACCTACAATGAGCAGTTCTTC | many | . | TRBJ2-1 | TRBV5-1
CASSPRTGTGNTIYF | TGTGCCAGCAGTCCGCGTACAGGGACTGGAAACACCATATATTTT | many | . | TRBJ1-3 | TRBV12-3/TRBV12-4
CASSPRTGNQPQHF | TGTGCCAGCAGTCCGAGGACAGGCAATCAGCCCCAGCATTTT | many | . | TRBJ1-5 | TRBV12-3/TRBV12-4
CSVEYGSF | TGCAGCGTTGAATATGGGTCCTTT | . | . | TRBJ2-3 | TRBV29-1
CASRPRGNTEAFF | TGTGCCAGCAGGCCCAGGGGGAACACTGAAGCTTTCTTT | few | . | TRBJ1-1 | TRBV2
CASSLDPAYGYTF | TGCGCCAGCAGCTTGGACCCGGCATATGGCTACACCTTC | many | . | TRBJ1-2 | TRBV5-1
CSASPFWIRQRGNIQYF | TGCAGTGCTAGTCCCTTTTGGATTCGACAGCGCGGAAACATTCAGTACTTC | many | . | TRBJ2-4 | TRBV20-1
CASSREGRDVTGELFF | TGTGCCAGCAGTAGAGAGGGGCGGGATGTCACCGGGGAGCTGTTTTTT | many | . | TRBJ2-2 | TRBV27
CASSSGLGNTEAFF | TGCGCCAGCAGTTCTGGGCTAGGGAACACTGAAGCTTTCTTT | few | . | TRBJ1-1 | TRBV5-1
CASSLEASGRAGEQFF | TGTGCCAGCAGCTTAGAGGCTAGCGGGAGGGCCGGGGAGCAGTTCTTC | few | TRBD2 | TRBJ2-1 | TRBV11-2
CASSGRQGKVEAFF | TGTGCCAGCAGTGGCAGACAGGGGAAGGTTGAAGCTTTCTTT | few | TRBD1 | TRBJ1-1 | TRBV2
CASSLRGDRSYNEQFF | TGTGCCAGCAGTTTAAGGGGGGACAGGAGCTACAATGAGCAGTTCTTC | many | TRBD1 | TRBJ2-1 | TRBV28
CASSYGTTQETQYF | TGCGCCAGCAGCTACGGGACTACCCAAGAGACCCAGTACTTC | many | TRBD2 | TRBJ2-5 | TRBV5-1
CASSLQLVTDTQYF | TGTGCCAGCAGCTTACAACTCGTAACAGATACGCAGTATTTT | . | . | TRBJ2-3 | TRBV11-2
CASSSRERSQPQHF | TGTGCCAGCAGTTCAAGGGAGAGAAGTCAGCCCCAGCATTTT | many | . | TRBJ1-5 | TRBV27
CASKRGYETQYF | TGTGCCAGCAAACGGGGCTACGAGACCCAGTACTTC | . | . | TRBJ2-5 | TRBV12-3/TRBV12-4
CSASDISIYEQYF | TGCAGTGCTAGTGACATTTCCATCTACGAGCAGTACTTC | many | . | TRBJ2-7 | TRBV20-1
CASSFAAGGFTDTQYF | TGTGCCAGCAGCTTTGCAGCGGGAGGTTTTACAGATACGCAGTATTTT | few | TRBD2 | TRBJ2-3 | TRBV7-2
CASSLEAGGGEQYF | TGCGCCAGCAGCTTGGAGGCAGGCGGAGGCGAGCAGTACTTC | few | . | TRBJ2-7 | TRBV5-1
CASSSLEAGGPQETQYF | TGTGCCAGCAGCTCCCTTGAGGCGGGAGGGCCGCAAGAGACCCAGTACTTC | many | TRBD2 | TRBJ2-5 | TRBV5-5
CASKRGRGYTF | TGTGCCAGCAAGCGGGGAAGGGGCTACACCTTC | many | . | TRBJ1-2 | TRBV6-5
CATSRAFGAEAFF | TGTGCCACCAGCAGGGCTTTTGGGGCTGAAGCTTTCTTT | few | . | TRBJ1-1 | TRBV15
CASDRGTQVEKLFF | TGTGCCAGCGACCGAGGTACTCAAGTGGAAAAACTGTTTTTT | many | . | TRBJ1-4 | TRBV12-3/TRBV12-4
CASRFPGEGTEAFF | TGTGCCAGCAGATTTCCGGGGGAGGGCACTGAAGCTTTCTTT | few | . | TRBJ1-1 | TRBV7-8
CASSVPQDYNYGYTF | TGTGCCAGCAGCGTCCCCCAGGATTATAACTATGGCTACACCTTC | few | . | TRBJ1-2 | TRBV9
CSVEDRGTSGREYNEQFF | TGCAGCGTTGAAGATCGGGGAACTAGCGGGAGGGAGTACAATGAGCAGTTCTTC | many | TRBD2 | TRBJ2-1 | TRBV29-1
CAISGAHNQPQHF | TGTGCCATCAGTGGTGCGCACAATCAGCCCCAGCATTTT | few | . | TRBJ1-5 | TRBV10-3
CASRETVSNQPQHF | TGTGCCAGCAGAGAGACGGTTAGCAATCAGCCCCAGCATTTT | . | . | TRBJ1-5 | TRBV7-6
CSARGQQRYNEQFF | TGCAGTGCGCGAGGACAGCAGCGCTACAATGAGCAGTTCTTC | many | . | TRBJ2-1 | TRBV20-1
CASGPSGGAYNEQFF | TGCGCCAGCGGCCCTAGCGGGGGGGCCTACAATGAGCAGTTCTTC | many | TRBD2 | TRBJ2-1 | TRBV5-1
CASSFTGGIETQYF | TGCGCCAGCAGTTTTACAGGGGGCATTGAGACCCAGTACTTC | many | TRBD1 | TRBJ2-5 | TRBV5-1
CASSLNSQRGDTQYF | TGCGCCAGCAGCTTGAACTCCCAGCGTGGCGATACGCAGTATTTT | many | . | TRBJ2-3 | TRBV5-1
CASSTRTGKETQYF | TGTGCCAGCTCGACTAGGACAGGGAAAGAGACCCAGTACTTC | few | TRBD1 | TRBJ2-5 | TRBV18
CASSWSRDLSYEQYF | TGCGCCAGCAGCTGGAGCAGAGACCTCTCCTACGAGCAGTACTTC | . | . | TRBJ2-7 | TRBV5-1
CASSLRRLNEKLFF | TGTGCCAGCAGTTTACGCAGGCTTAATGAAAAACTGTTTTTT | few | . | TRBJ1-4 | TRBV27
CASIVGGAYGYTF | TGTGCCAGCATAGTAGGGGGCGCCTATGGCTACACCTTC | many | TRBD1 | TRBJ1-2 | TRBV12-3/TRBV12-4
CASSPDNRGGEQFF | TGTGCCAGCAGCCCCGACAACAGGGGTGGAGAGCAGTTCTTC | once | TRBD1 | TRBJ2-1 | TRBV7-3
CASSLRRLGDEQFF | TGTGCCAGCAGCTTACGACGGTTGGGTGATGAGCAGTTCTTC | many | . | TRBJ2-1 | TRBV7-2
CASSSNQNRITDTQYF | TGTGCCAGCAGCTCTAATCAGAACAGGATCACAGATACGCAGTATTTT | many | . | TRBJ2-3 | TRBV7-2
CATSRDGSGGLADTQYF | TGTGCCACCAGCAGAGACGGCTCCGGGGGCCTCGCAGATACGCAGTATTTT | many | . | TRBJ2-3 | TRBV15
CASSFRTGAFGYTF | TGTGCCAGCAGCTTCCGGACAGGGGCATTTGGCTACACCTTC | once | TRBD1 | TRBJ1-2 | TRBV5-5
CASSSKKRLAGGPFTDTQYF | TGTGCCAGCAGCTCTAAAAAGCGACTAGCGGGGGGGCCATTCACAGATACGCAGTATTTT | many | TRBD2 | TRBJ2-3 | TRBV7-6
CASSRTTGRTEAFF | TGTGCCAGCAGCCGTACGACAGGGCGAACTGAAGCTTTCTTT | few | TRBD1 | TRBJ1-1 | TRBV4-2
CSASAPVGGQPQHF | TGCAGTGCTAGTGCCCCTGTCGGCGGACAGCCCCAGCATTTT | many | . | TRBJ1-5 | TRBV20-1
CASSLASQRAVPGTQYF | TGTGCCAGCAGCTTAGCGTCCCAGCGGGCGGTTCCTGGGACCCAGTACTTC | many | . | TRBJ2-5 | TRBV7-2
CSARTSGSHVGELFF | TGCAGTGCCCGGACTAGCGGGAGTCATGTTGGGGAGCTGTTTTTT | many | TRBD2 | TRBJ2-2 | TRBV20-1
CASKWTGGANTGELFF | TGTGCCAGCAAGTGGACAGGGGGCGCGAACACCGGGGAGCTGTTTTTT | many | TRBD1 | TRBJ2-2 | TRBV2
CSARDDSKYQETQYF | TGCAGTGCTCGGGACGACAGCAAGTACCAAGAGACCCAGTACTTC | . | . | TRBJ2-5 | TRBV20-1